The 6 T cell receptor beta chains listed next were all sequenced from one sample in a study of T cells in Graves' hyperthyroidism and ophthalmopathy (dated by TCRdb to about 2019). Library generation was performed with multiplex PCR. Sequencing took place on an Illumina HiSeq 2000. The TCR beta CDR3 regions were amplified from RNA transcripts. A first-round RT-PCR of the TCR CDR3 used the HTBI primer set with the Qiagen OneStep RT-PCR kit. Using fastp at Q25 and MiXCR, TCRdb reprocessed the public reads and kept productive beta chains. Each CDR3 protein gets just one entry, which takes the most common genes and DNA from the rows behind it. The sample yields 380,000 or so distinct CDR3 sequences; approximately 20% were counted once. The ten largest clones capture 3% to 4.5% of the sample. The sequenced material came from blood. The receptors were sampled from a woman aged 18-29 years with Graves' hyperthyroidism.

The rearrangement joins TRBV4-1 to TRBJ2-7, with 9 positions matching TRBD1. The CDR3 runs to 16 residues. Germline lookup yields CDR1 MGHRA and CDR2 YSYEKL. The junction had 5 bases not matched to a gene; V was cut back by 1 base and J by 1 base. In nucleotides, the CDR3 is TGCGCCAGCAGCCAAGTCGCGACAGGGGGTTCCTACGAGCAGTACTTC. This codes for CASSQVATGGSYEQYF.

CDR3 coding DNA: TGCAGTGCTAATCATAATGGCGCCAGCTCCTATAATTCACCCCTCCACTTT. This sequence encodes CSANHNGASSYNSPLHF. This rearrangement joins TRBV20-1 to TRBJ1-6; D uncertain. The CDR3 sequence is 17 residues long. V was shortened by 4 bases and J by 0 bases, with 16 bases between the two germline ends. In germline, CDR1 is DFQATT, CDR2 SNEGSKA (reference sequence).

The sample holds many counts of this clonotype. The chain couples TRBV2 to TRBJ1-1; D not resolved. This CDR3 comprises 16 residues. Trimming removed 5 bases from V and 4 bases from J, with 20 bases in between. Germline assignment: CDR1 SNHLY and CDR2 FYNNEI. CDR3 DNA: TGTGCCAGCAGTCTCGAAGGGCGAGGGTTGAGCACTGAAGCTTTCTTT. It translates to CASSLEGRGLSTEAFF.

This clonotype was seen many times. The rearrangement uses TRBV7-3 and TRBJ1-2, with 8 bases that match TRBD1. The CDR3 runs 17 residues. The V and J ends lost 4 bases and 5 bases, in that order; junction bases with no gene match: 15. CDR1 is SGHTA and CDR2 is FQGTGA in the germline V gene. In nucleotides, the CDR3 is TGTGCCAGCAGCTCCATGGGCCCTGGGACAGGAGATTATGGCTACACCTTC. Translating gives CASSSMGPGTGDYGYTF.

This clonotype was picked up many times. DNA for the CDR3: TGTGCCAGCAGTCCCTACCACAGGAGAGCTAACTATGGCTACACCTTC. This gives the protein CASSPYHRRANYGYTF. The chain couples TRBV12-3 or TRBV12-4 to TRBJ1-2; the D gene is possibly TRBD1 (5 bases). This CDR3 is 16 amino acids long. Trimming stripped 5 bases from V and 0 bases from J, with 16 bases between.

This clonotype has a count of ten or more. The genes are TRBV28 and TRBJ2-5; either TRBD1 or TRBD2 may fit D (5 bases each). The CDR3 is made up of 15 amino acids. Germline lookup yields CDR1 MDHEN and CDR2 SYDVKM. V was shortened by 4 bases and J by 7 bases, with 19 bases between the two germline ends. The CDR3 sequence: CASSSTTGREMTQYF. The CDR3 region has the DNA TGTGCCAGCAGTTCAACCACGGGACGGGAAATGACCCAGTACTTC. Variable domain in full (rest from reference TRBV28 and TRBJ2-5): DVKVTQSSRYLVKRTGEKVFLECVQDMDHENMFWYRQDPGLGLRLIYFSYDVKMKEKGDIPEGYSVSREKKERFSLILESASTNQTSMYLCASSSTTGREMTQYFGPGTRLLVL.